These 21 T cell receptor beta chains were all obtained from the same sample, sequenced in a study of blood T cells in healthy people across ages. Next came a second PCR, run for about 6 to 12 cycles, which used a sample-barcoded 5' primer along with a J-beta primer mix. TCRdb itself ran the 5' RACE reads through MiXCR, one entry per CDR3 protein. The sample holds around 1,100,000 distinct CDR3 sequences, 35% to 45% seen once. The sample taken for sequencing was blood. The receptors originated from a man in his late teens or twenties in good health.

This clonotype was recorded a few times. The genes are TRBV29-1 and TRBJ1-1, with TRBD1 as a possible D gene (5 bases). The CDR3 is 12 residues long. From germline, CDR1 is SQVTM and CDR2 ANQGSEA. V lost 6 bases to trimming and J lost 2 bases, with 10 bases between them. The CDR3 coding sequence is TGCAGCGTCGCGACAGCCAACACTGAAGCTTTCTTT. It specifies CSVATANTEAFF.

There are many counts of this clonotype. This rearrangement joins TRBV20-1 to TRBJ2-3; unclear D gene. The germline gives CDR1 DFQATT, CDR2 SNEGSKA (reference sequence). Trimming left V 5 bases short and J 5 bases short, with 11 bases between. The length of the CDR3 is 12 residues. The CDR3 region is CSAQSEVDTQYF. In nucleotides, the CDR3 is TGCAGTGCTCAAAGTGAGGTAGATACGCAGTATTTT.

This clonotype was counted only a few times. The chain couples TRBV28 to TRBJ2-3; a possible D gene is TRBD2 (5 bases). The CDR3 covers 15 residues. V lost 9 bases to trimming and J lost 0 bases, with 16 bases between them. Germline V gene sequence: CDR1 MDHEN, CDR2 SYDVKM. This CDR3 is CASPPAGLSTDTQYF. Here the CDR3 DNA reads TGTGCCAGTCCTCCGGCGGGCCTCAGCACAGATACGCAGTATTTT.

In its sample, this clonotype was seen a few times. V is TRBV7-2 and J is TRBJ1-2; a possible D gene is TRBD1 (6 bases). Germline assignment: CDR1 SGHTA and CDR2 FQGNSA. The CDR3 length is 13 residues. V was pared by 0 bases and J by 7 bases, with 9 bases between. DNA for the CDR3: TGTGCCAGCAGCTTAGCGGGGGCCCGTGGCTACACCTTC. It is translated as CASSLAGARGYTF.

This clonotype was counted a few times. This may come from a read error, since a much larger clone is one base off. V and J are TRBV21-1 and TRBJ2-3. TRBV21-1 corresponds to a pseudogene. There are 14 residues in the CDR3. The DNA of the CDR3 is TGTGCCAGCAGCAAAAGCGGGGTCATGGATACGCAGTATTTT. It translates to CASSKSGVMDTQYF.

This clonotype showed up just a few times. J is TRBJ2-1 and V is TRBV4-1, with D possibly being TRBD1 (6 bases). The germline gives CDR1 MGHRA, CDR2 YSYEKL. The CDR3 loop spans 15 amino acids. V lost 1 base to trimming and J lost 1 base, with 8 bases between them. CDR3 nucleotide sequence: TGCGCCAGCAGCCAAGGGGGGACATCCTACAATGAGCAGTTCTTC. It specifies CASSQGGTSYNEQFF.

The chain joins TRBV30 to TRBJ1-2; 7 bases are a match to TRBD1. CDR1 GTSNPN and CDR2 SVGIG come from the germline V gene (reference sequence). CDR3 size: 12 residues. DNA of the CDR3: TGTGGAACAGGGGAGGTGGACTATGGCTACACCTTC. It codes for CGTGEVDYGYTF.

The chain is built from TRBV4-1 and TRBJ1-4; 11 bases fit TRBD1. The CDR3 runs to 17 residues. J lost 8 bases, V lost 4 bases, and 12 bases had no gene match. In germline, CDR1 is MGHRA, CDR2 YSYEKL. CDR3 nucleotides: TGCGCCAGCAGCCGGCTGTGGACAGGGGGCAAGGGGGAAAAACTGTTTTTT. Encoded protein: CASSRLWTGGKGEKLFF.

Concerning this clonotype itself: This may come from a read error, since a much larger clone is one base off. The CDR3 here is CASSLTRVLRTDAQYF. The CDR3 nucleotides read TGTGCCAGCAGCCTTACACGGGTCCTCCGCACAGATGCGCAGTATTTT. The chain has TRBV6-5 and TRBJ2-3; no clear D. Germline V gene data show CDR1 as MNHEY and CDR2 as SVGAGI. The CDR3 is 16 residues long.

A note on this clonotype: This may be a read error: a much more frequent sequence differs by one nucleotide. The chain recombines TRBV7-2 with TRBJ2-5; 9 positions agree with TRBD2. The V gene's germline CDR1 is SGHTA and CDR2 FQGNSA. The CDR3 extends over 16 amino acids. V lost 5 bases and J lost 11; bases outside the gene matches: 18. The CDR3 DNA follows: TGTGCCAGCAGCCCCGATAGCGGGGGCTCCTACAATGGGCAGTACTTC. The encoded protein is CASSPDSGGSYNGQYF.

A single count supports this clonotype. In nucleotides, the CDR3 is TGTGCCATCAAAGGGACTAGCGGGGGCTCCTACAATGAGCAGTACTTC. Translation: CAIKGTSGGSYNEQYF. The rearrangement links TRBV10-3 to TRBJ2-1, with 14 bases that match TRBD2. The J call may be wrong; the DNA end is better matched by TRBJ2-7. Per the germline V gene, CDR1 is ENHRY and CDR2 is SYGVKD. The CDR3 consists of 16 residues.

The rearrangement joins TRBV10-3 to TRBJ1-1; D unresolved. CDR3 length equals 12 residues. CDR1 is ENHRY and CDR2 is SYGVKD in the germline V gene. Trimming stripped 0 bases from V and 10 bases from J, with 9 bases between. The CDR3 DNA sequence: TGTGCCATCAGTGAGTCGAGGTCCCGAGCTTTCTTT. Translating it yields CAISESRSRAFF.

This chain uses TRBV28 with TRBJ2-3, with 11 positions matching TRBD1. CDR3 length: 15 residues. Looked up from germline, CDR1 is MDHEN and CDR2 is SYDVKM. Losses at the gene ends were 6 bases for V and 7 bases for J; bases not matched to a gene: 9. CDR3 in DNA: TGTGCCAGCAGCCCTTCCGGGACAGGGGGATATACGCAGTATTTT. This sequence encodes CASSPSGTGGYTQYF.

The V call is TRBV4-1, the J call TRBJ2-7; perhaps D is TRBD1 or TRBD2 (5 bases each). CDR1 is MGHRA, CDR2 YSYEKL, per germline. The CDR3 loop spans 15 amino acids. Trimming left V 2 bases short and J 3 bases short, with 14 bases between. CDR3 in DNA: TGCGCCAGCAGCCAAACGGGGCGGCGACTCTACGAGCAGTACTTC. Protein sequence: CASSQTGRRLYEQYF.

Only one count was recorded for this clonotype. A read error may account for a junction end that differs from germline. The chain couples TRBV7-6 to TRBJ2-5; weak D call: TRBD2 (7 bases). The CDR3 is 15 residues long. Germline V gives CDR1 SGHVS, CDR2 FNYEAQ. The CDR3 DNA reads as TGTGCCAGCAGCCTGGGGGGGGCAGGCCAAGAGATCCAGTACTTC. As protein: CASSLGGAGQEIQYF.

The chain couples TRBV27 to TRBJ2-2; 7 bases match TRBD1. V was pared by 4 bases and J by 1 base, with 21 bases of the junction left unmatched. The CDR3 is 21 amino acids. Looked up from germline, CDR1 is MNHEY and CDR2 is SMNVEV (reference sequence). The CDR3 here is CASSSILGQKTGPGNTGELFF. The CDR3 region has the DNA TGTGCCAGCAGTTCTATTCTGGGTCAAAAGACAGGGCCGGGGAACACCGGGGAGCTGTTTTTT.

Of note for this clonotype: The junction differs from germline at one of its ends, possibly a read error. The chain employs TRBV4-1 and TRBJ1-2; 10 bases agree with TRBD1. Germline lookup yields CDR1 MGHRA and CDR2 YSYEKL. The CDR3 extends over 17 amino acids. The DNA of the CDR3 is TGCGCCAACAGCCAAGGGTACGGGACAGGGGTCTCGGGAGGCTACACCTTC. Its translation is CANSQGYGTGVSGGYTF.

Comment on this clonotype: Given a much more abundant clone one base away, this may be a read error. The chain recombines TRBV4-3 with TRBJ2-7, with 9 bases lining up with TRBD1. Per germline, CDR1 LGHNA and CDR2 YSLEER. The CDR3 spans 16 residues. V shed 3 bases and J 0 bases; nucleotides not matched to a gene: 6. CDR3 region: CASSQEGTGRSYEQYF. Here the CDR3 DNA reads TGCGCCAGCAGCCAGGAAGGGACAGGGCGCTCCTACGAGCAGTACTTC.

The chain links TRBV4-1 to TRBJ2-3, with D unresolved. This CDR3 contains 15 residues. V was clipped by 2 bases and J by 3 bases, with 12 bases between them. Germline V CDR1 and CDR2: MGHRA, YSYEKL. The CDR3 DNA follows: TGCGCCAGCAGCCAACCTAAGGTTGGAACAGATACGCAGTATTTT. This sequence encodes CASSQPKVGTDTQYF.

This clonotype was seen a handful of times. The V call is TRBV10-3, the J call TRBJ2-1; D gene ambiguous. The CDR3 is made up of 13 amino acids. Trimming removed 4 bases at V and 4 bases at J, with 8 bases between. Germline V CDR1 and CDR2: ENHRY, SYGVKD. The CDR3 DNA follows: TGTGCCATCAGTGCCACTCCGTACAATGAGCAGTTCTTC. Translation: CAISATPYNEQFF.

A few counts support this clonotype. The chain carries TRBV12-3 or TRBV12-4 and TRBJ1-1; 8 nucleotides match TRBD1. CDR3 size: 12 residues. Germline trimming cut 6 bases from V and 11 bases from J; bases unmatched to any gene: 8. The chain's CDR3 is CASRTHRGEAFF. The DNA for the CDR3 is TGTGCCAGCAGGACTCACAGGGGGGAGGCTTTCTTT.